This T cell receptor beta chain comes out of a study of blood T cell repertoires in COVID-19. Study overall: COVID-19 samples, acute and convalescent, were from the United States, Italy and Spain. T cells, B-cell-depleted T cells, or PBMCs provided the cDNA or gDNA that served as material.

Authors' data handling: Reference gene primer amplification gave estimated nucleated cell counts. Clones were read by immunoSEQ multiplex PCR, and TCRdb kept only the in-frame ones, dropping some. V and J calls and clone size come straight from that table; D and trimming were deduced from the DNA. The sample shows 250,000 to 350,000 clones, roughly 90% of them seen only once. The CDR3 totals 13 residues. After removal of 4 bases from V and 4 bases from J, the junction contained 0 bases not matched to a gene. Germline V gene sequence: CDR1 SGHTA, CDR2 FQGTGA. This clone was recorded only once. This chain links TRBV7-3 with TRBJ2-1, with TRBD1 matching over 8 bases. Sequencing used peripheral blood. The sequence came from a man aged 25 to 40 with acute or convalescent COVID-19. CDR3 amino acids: CASSWDRYNEQFF. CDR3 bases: TGTGCCAGCAGCTGGGACAGGTACAATGAGCAGTTCTTC.